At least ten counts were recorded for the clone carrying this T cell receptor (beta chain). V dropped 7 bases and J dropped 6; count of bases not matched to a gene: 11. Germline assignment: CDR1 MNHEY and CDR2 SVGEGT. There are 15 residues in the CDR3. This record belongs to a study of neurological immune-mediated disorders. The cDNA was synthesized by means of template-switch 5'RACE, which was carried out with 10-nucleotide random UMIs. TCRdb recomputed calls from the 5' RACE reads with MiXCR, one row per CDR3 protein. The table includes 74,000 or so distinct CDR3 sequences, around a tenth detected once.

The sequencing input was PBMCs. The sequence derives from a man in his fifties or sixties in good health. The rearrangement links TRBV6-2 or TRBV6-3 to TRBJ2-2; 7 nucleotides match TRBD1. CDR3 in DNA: TGTGCCAGCAAGGAGATCGACAGGGAGTCCGGGGAGCTGTTTTTT. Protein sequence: CASKEIDRESGELFF.